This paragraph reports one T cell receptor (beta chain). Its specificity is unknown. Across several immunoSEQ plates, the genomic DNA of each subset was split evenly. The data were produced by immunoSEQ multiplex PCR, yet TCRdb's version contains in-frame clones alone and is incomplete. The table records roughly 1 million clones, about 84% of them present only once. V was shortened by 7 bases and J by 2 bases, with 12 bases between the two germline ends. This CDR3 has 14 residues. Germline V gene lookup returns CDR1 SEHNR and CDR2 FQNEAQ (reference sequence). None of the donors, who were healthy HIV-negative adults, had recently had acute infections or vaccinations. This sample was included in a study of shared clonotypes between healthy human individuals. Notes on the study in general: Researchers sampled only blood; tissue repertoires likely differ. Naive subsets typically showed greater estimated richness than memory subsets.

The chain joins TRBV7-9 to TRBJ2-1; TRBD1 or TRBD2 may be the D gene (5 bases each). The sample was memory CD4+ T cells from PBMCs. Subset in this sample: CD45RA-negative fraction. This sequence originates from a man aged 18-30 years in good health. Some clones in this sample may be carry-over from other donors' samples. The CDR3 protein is CASNRGGTYNEQFF. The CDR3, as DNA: TGTGCCAGCAACCGGGGCGGAACCTACAATGAGCAGTTCTTC.